This T cell receptor (beta chain) was retrieved from a study of CD8+ T cells in alopecia areata. About the research overall: Tofacitinib administration persisted for 6 to 18 months, succeeded by 6 months off drug.

The study's findings and limits: Among the top 100, expanded CD8+ clones, as well as scalp clonality, were significantly decreased by tofacitinib. Scalp and blood retained many expanded lesional clones during tofacitinib.

This CDR3 spans 16 amino acids. Between the trimmed V and J ends, which lost 2 bases and 6 bases, there was a span of 17 bases. This clone was found a few times. What it binds is not known. Indicated treatment: oral pan-JAK inhibitor, 5-10 mg twice daily. cDNA serving as the sequencing template came from extracted, reverse transcribed RNA. TCRdb's table, derived via immunoSEQ multiplex PCR, lists solely in-frame clones and lacks some. The sample lists 190,000 or so clones; around 50% were seen once. This TCR came from a human donor with alopecia areata. Source: CD8+ T cells sorted from blood, taken at week 24, from a patient treated with tofacitinib. This chain connects TRBV23-1 to TRBJ2-1; maybe TRBD1 (8 bases). TRBV23-1 is an ORF, with its function uncertain. The CDR3 DNA reads TGCGCCAGCAGTCAAAGGACAGGGAGGGAATTCAATGAGCAGTTCTTC. It encodes CASSQRTGREFNEQFF.